The entry that follows covers one T cell receptor (beta chain) sequence. Sequence at one end of the junction differs from germline and may be a read error. Template was genomic DNA; TCR beta CDR3 amplified in two multiplex PCR rounds. Individual primers that were specific to each TRBV and TRBJ gene served in first-round PCR. TCRdb reprocessed the multiplex PCR reads via MiXCR and lists one record per CDR3 protein. The data show around 21,000 distinct CDR3 sequences, around 46% seen once. This CDR3 has 15 amino acids. CDR1 is MNHNS and CDR2 is SASEGT in the germline V gene. These data are taken from a study of prognosis after radiotherapy for stage I lung cancer.

This chain links TRBV6-1 with TRBJ2-3; a possible D gene is TRBD2 (5 bases). The clonotype comes from a donor over 45 with non-small cell lung cancer. The specimen comprised PBMCs, sampled before or after stereotactic body radiation therapy (not recorded which). The CDR3 DNA reads TGTGCCGGCAGATCGAGCGGTAGTGGCACAGATACGCAGTATTTT. Its protein product is CAGRSSGSGTDTQYF.